The rows below give T cell receptor beta chains drawn from one sample of a study of T-cell reconstitution after alpha-beta-depleted transplantation in children. TCRdb reprocessed the PCR reads via MiXCR and lists one record per CDR3 protein. This sample has 250,000 to 350,000 distinct CDR3 sequences, with approximately 23% found just once. The source was PBMCs, mostly from graft donor cells, collected 180 days after TCRalphabeta/CD19-depleted stem cell transplant. The receptors were gathered from a male patient between 5 and 17 years old who had a stem cell transplant for acute lymphoblastic leukemia, so the T cells may come from the graft donor. The CDR3 runs from the conserved cysteine through the conserved F or W. D genes are given only for firm matches. Where a row states a size, it is once, few, many or the class of an expanded clone; other rows omit it.

j_gene	d_gene	v_gene	abundance	CDR3nt	CDR3aa
TRBJ2-4	-	TRBV15	-	TGTGCCACCAGCAGAGGGAGGGTCTCCAAAAACATTCAGTACTTC	CATSRGRVSKNIQYF
TRBJ2-2	-	TRBV20-1	-	TGCAGTGCTCCTAGACTGGGGACCCACACCGGGGAGCTGTTTTTT	CSAPRLGTHTGELFF
TRBJ1-3	-	TRBV29-1	few	TGCAGCGCCGTCCTTTGGGGGGCTGGAAACACCATATATTTT	CSAVLWGAGNTIYF
TRBJ1-2	-	TRBV5-4	once	TGTGCCAGCAGCTCGCCCAGGGACCTAGGATATGGCTACACCTTC	CASSSPRDLGYGYTF
TRBJ1-1	-	TRBV6-1	-	TGTGCCAGCAGTGAAGGGGGAAAGGCTGAAGCTTTCTTT	CASSEGGKAEAFF
TRBJ2-1	TRBD2	TRBV10-3	-	TGTGCCATCAGTTCCCTAAGCGGGACGTCCTACAATGAGCAGTTCTTC	CAISSLSGTSYNEQFF
TRBJ1-4	TRBD1	TRBV9	-	TGTGCCAGCAGCCCAGGGGACAGGGGAGGTACGACTAATGAAAAACTGTTTTTT	CASSPGDRGGTTNEKLFF
TRBJ2-2	-	TRBV6-1	few	TGTGCCAGCAGCGAAGACCGGACGGATACCGGGGAGCTGTTTTTT	CASSEDRTDTGELFF
TRBJ2-1	TRBD2	TRBV4-1	-	TGCGCCAGCAGCTTAGCGACTAGCGGGAGTGCGTACAATGAGCAGTTCTTC	CASSLATSGSAYNEQFF
TRBJ1-5	-	TRBV6-1	-	TGTGCCAGCAGGGTGACAGAGTTTTGGCCCCAGCATTTT	CASRVTEFWPQHF
TRBJ2-2	TRBD1	TRBV11-2	-	TGTGCCAGCAGCTTATGGGGACAGGGGGTCACCGGGGAGCTGTTTTTT	CASSLWGQGVTGELFF
TRBJ2-3	-	TRBV7-3	few	TGTGCCAGCAGCCGAACGAAAGGGGCAGATACGCAGTATTTT	CASSRTKGADTQYF
TRBJ2-1	TRBD2	TRBV5-1	many	TGTGCCAGCAGCCTCCTAGCGGGAGGGCCGAATGAGCAGTTCTTC	CASSLLAGGPNEQFF
TRBJ2-7	-	TRBV7-9	many	TGTGCCAGCAACCCTTTGAGCTCCTACGAGCAGTACTTC	CASNPLSSYEQYF
TRBJ1-5	-	TRBV19	-	TGTGCCAGTAGTAAACAGAGCAATCAGCCCCAGCATTTT	CASSKQSNQPQHF
TRBJ1-5	TRBD1	TRBV5-1	-	TGCGCCAGCAGCCCCCAGGGGGATCAGCCCCAGCATTTT	CASSPQGDQPQHF
TRBJ1-4	TRBD1	TRBV13	few	TGTGCCAGCAGCTTCCAGGACAGGGGGAATGAAAAACTGTTTTTT	CASSFQDRGNEKLFF
TRBJ2-2	-	TRBV30	once	TGTGCCTGGAGTGTTGGGTCGTACTGGGAGCTGTTTTTT	CAWSVGSYWELFF
TRBJ2-2	TRBD2	TRBV10-2	-	TGCGCCAGCATGGGACTAGTTCGAACCGGGGAGCTGTTTTTT	CASMGLVRTGELFF
TRBJ2-1	-	TRBV19	few	TGTGCCAGTAGTATAGGAAGACTAGTCAGAGAGCAGTTCTTC	CASSIGRLVREQFF
TRBJ2-7	TRBD2	TRBV5-1	-	TGCGCCAGCAGCGAGCCTAGCGGGAGGGCCAACGAGCAGTACTTC	CASSEPSGRANEQYF
TRBJ2-1	-	TRBV12-3/TRBV12-4	few	TGTGCCAGCAGTAGGGCTGCCAATGAGCAGTTCTTC	CASSRAANEQFF
TRBJ2-7	-	TRBV25-1	-	TGTGCCAGCAGTAAAGGACTGGGCGAGCAGTACTTC	CASSKGLGEQYF
TRBJ1-2	TRBD1	TRBV5-1	-	TGCGACAGCAGCTTGGGACAGGTGTATTATGGCTACACCTTC	CDSSLGQVYYGYTF
TRBJ2-2	-	TRBV7-3	few	TGTGCCAGCAGCTTAAGGGTGGACACCGGGGAGCTGTTTTTT	CASSLRVDTGELFF
TRBJ1-5	-	TRBV5-1	-	TGCGCCAGCAGCTTCGGGGGCGTTGGCAATCAGCCCCAGCATTTT	CASSFGGVGNQPQHF
TRBJ2-2	TRBD1	TRBV12-3/TRBV12-4	-	TGTGCCAGCACCGGGACAGCCAACACCGGGGAGCTGTTTTTT	CASTGTANTGELFF
TRBJ1-1	-	TRBV5-1	few	TGCGCCAGCAGCTTGTTCTTACTGCGGAACACTGAAGCTTTCTTT	CASSLFLLRNTEAFF
TRBJ2-7	-	TRBV15	few	TGTGCCACCAGTTTACCCATCTTACCATCCCAGCACGAGCAGTACTTC	CATSLPILPSQHEQYF
TRBJ1-6	-	TRBV4-2	-	TGTGCCAGCAGCCAAGATCTCAGGAGGAATTCACCCCTCCACTTT	CASSQDLRRNSPLHF
TRBJ2-3	-	TRBV5-1	-	TGCGCCAGCAGTCATACTAGCAAAGCGCAGTATTTT	CASSHTSKAQYF
TRBJ2-4	-	TRBV5-1	-	TGCGCCAGCAGTGGACCATGGCAGATTATAGCCAAAAACATTCAGTACTTC	CASSGPWQIIAKNIQYF
TRBJ2-7	-	TRBV11-2	few	TGTGCCAGCAGCCCCAGGATCACAAGCTCCTACGAGCAGTACTTC	CASSPRITSSYEQYF
TRBJ2-7	TRBD1	TRBV27	-	TGTGCCAGCAGTTTATCGGGACAGGGGAACTACGAGCAGTACTTC	CASSLSGQGNYEQYF
TRBJ2-2	-	TRBV5-1	-	TGCGCCAGCAGCTTTGTTGGATCCCCCAACACCGGGGAGCTGTTTTTT	CASSFVGSPNTGELFF
TRBJ1-1	-	TRBV6-5	-	TGTGCCAGCAGCTTAGACGAGGTTAACACTGAAGCTTTCTTT	CASSLDEVNTEAFF
TRBJ2-7	TRBD2	TRBV5-1	-	TGCGCCAGCAGCTTGGCCTTGAGGACTAGCGGGCGCTTCTACGAGCAGTACTTC	CASSLALRTSGRFYEQYF
TRBJ2-3	-	TRBV5-1	-	TGCGCCAGCAGCTTGGTCCCGCGGAGGTCAGATACGCAGTATTTT	CASSLVPRRSDTQYF